The rows below give T cell receptor beta chains drawn from one sample of a study of beta chain features in type 1 diabetes. Method: immunoSEQ multiplex PCR; TCRdb's copy keeps in-frame clones and lacks some. The sample contains 640,000 or so clones, around an eighth of which appear only once. The sample was naive CD4+ T cells from blood. The source is a man younger than 35 with type 1 diabetes. CDR3s include the opening cysteine and the closing phenylalanine or tryptophan. Fields, in order: CDR3 protein, CDR3 DNA, clone size, J gene, D gene, CDR3 length, V gene. A D gene is named only where the DNA matches it firmly. Clone size is shown for a subset of rows, as once, few, many or a class of expanded clone.

CDR3aa: CASSLDNRMGTQYF
CDR3nt: TGTGCCAGCAGCTTAGATAATAGAATGGGTACGCAGTATTTT
abundance: few
j_gene: TRBJ2-3
d_gene: .
len: 14
v_gene: TRBV11-3

CDR3aa: CASRPSGGGNEQFF
CDR3nt: TGCGCCAGCAGGCCTAGCGGGGGGGGAAATGAGCAGTTCTTC
abundance: .
j_gene: TRBJ2-1
d_gene: TRBD2
len: 14
v_gene: TRBV4-1

CDR3aa: CAWTKGLAGGDEQFF
CDR3nt: TGTGCCTGGACTAAGGGACTAGCGGGGGGAGATGAGCAGTTCTTC
abundance: .
j_gene: TRBJ2-1
d_gene: TRBD2
len: 15
v_gene: TRBV30

CDR3aa: CASSLAQDGEQYF
CDR3nt: TGTGCCAGCAGCTTAGCACAGGACGGCGAGCAGTACTTC
abundance: .
j_gene: TRBJ2-7
d_gene: .
len: 13
v_gene: TRBV7-6

CDR3aa: CSVGAASGGYTQYF
CDR3nt: TGCAGCGTGGGGGCGGCTAGCGGGGGGTATACGCAGTATTTT
abundance: .
j_gene: TRBJ2-3
d_gene: TRBD2
len: 14
v_gene: TRBV29-1

CDR3aa: CASEGATLQYF
CDR3nt: TGTGCCAGCGAAGGCGCTACCTTGCAGTACTTC
abundance: few
j_gene: TRBJ2-7
d_gene: .
len: 11
v_gene: TRBV2

CDR3aa: CSASGAGRGQPQHF
CDR3nt: TGCAGCGCCTCCGGGGCCGGCAGGGGTCAGCCCCAGCATTTT
abundance: few
j_gene: TRBJ1-5
d_gene: .
len: 14
v_gene: TRBV29-1

CDR3aa: CASSYSSQGNSPLHF
CDR3nt: TGTGCCAGCAGTTACTCGAGCCAGGGGAATTCACCCCTCCACTTT
abundance: few
j_gene: TRBJ1-6
d_gene: .
len: 15
v_gene: TRBV6-5

CDR3aa: CASSPEKDGSVHF
CDR3nt: TGTGCCAGCTCACCAGAAAAGGACGGGTCCGTCCACTTT
abundance: few
j_gene: TRBJ1-6
d_gene: .
len: 13
v_gene: TRBV18

CDR3aa: CASSVGGGTVGYTF
CDR3nt: TGTGCCAGCAGCGTAGGAGGAGGGACGGTTGGCTACACCTTC
abundance: few
j_gene: TRBJ1-2
d_gene: .
len: 14
v_gene: TRBV9

CDR3aa: CAWRKGLVTEAFF
CDR3nt: TGTGCCTGGAGGAAGGGACTAGTCACTGAAGCTTTCTTT
abundance: few
j_gene: TRBJ1-1
d_gene: .
len: 13
v_gene: TRBV30

CDR3aa: CASSVAGPGQATYEQYF
CDR3nt: TGTGCCAGCAGCGTAGCCGGGCCGGGACAGGCAACTTACGAGCAGTACTTC
abundance: few
j_gene: TRBJ2-7
d_gene: TRBD1
len: 17
v_gene: TRBV9

CDR3aa: CASTPGQGLDEQFF
CDR3nt: TGTGCCAGCACCCCGGGACAGGGCTTGGATGAGCAGTTCTTC
abundance: .
j_gene: TRBJ2-1
d_gene: TRBD1
len: 14
v_gene: TRBV5-4

CDR3aa: CASSRTENQPQHF
CDR3nt: TGTGCCAGCTCTCGGACCGAAAATCAGCCCCAGCATTTT
abundance: few
j_gene: TRBJ1-5
d_gene: .
len: 13
v_gene: TRBV18

CDR3aa: CASSVGGGYNEQFF
CDR3nt: TGTGCCAGCAGCGTTGGCGGGGGGTACAATGAGCAGTTCTTC
abundance: few
j_gene: TRBJ2-1
d_gene: TRBD2
len: 14
v_gene: TRBV9

CDR3aa: CGGTGGETQYF
CDR3nt: TGCGGTGGGACAGGGGGAGAGACCCAGTACTTC
abundance: few
j_gene: TRBJ2-5
d_gene: TRBD1
len: 11
v_gene: TRBV20-1

CDR3aa: CASSKSAGSPYEQYF
CDR3nt: TGTGCCAGTAGCAAGTCGGCAGGGTCCCCCTACGAGCAGTACTTC
abundance: .
j_gene: TRBJ2-7
d_gene: .
len: 15
v_gene: TRBV19

CDR3aa: CASSVVVNEAFF
CDR3nt: TGTGCCAGCAGCGTAGTAGTGAATGAAGCTTTCTTT
abundance: few
j_gene: TRBJ1-1
d_gene: .
len: 12
v_gene: TRBV9

CDR3aa: CAWGGRYNQPQHF
CDR3nt: TGTGCCTGGGGGGGACGTTACAATCAGCCCCAGCATTTT
abundance: .
j_gene: TRBJ1-5
d_gene: .
len: 13
v_gene: TRBV30

CDR3aa: CASSSGFEQYF
CDR3nt: TGTGCCAGCAGTTCAGGGTTCGAGCAGTACTTC
abundance: few
j_gene: TRBJ2-7
d_gene: .
len: 11
v_gene: TRBV28

CDR3aa: CASSRQGVMVNEQFF
CDR3nt: TGTGCCAGTAGTCGACAGGGAGTAATGGTCAATGAGCAGTTCTTC
abundance: few
j_gene: TRBJ2-1
d_gene: TRBD1
len: 15
v_gene: TRBV19

CDR3aa: CATSRFARVDYGYTF
CDR3nt: TGTGCCACCAGCAGATTTGCCAGGGTCGACTATGGCTACACCTTC
abundance: .
j_gene: TRBJ1-2
d_gene: .
len: 15
v_gene: TRBV15

CDR3aa: CASSPQGGMNTEAFF
CDR3nt: TGTGCCAGCTCACCACAGGGCGGAATGAACACTGAAGCTTTCTTT
abundance: .
j_gene: TRBJ1-1
d_gene: .
len: 15
v_gene: TRBV18

CDR3aa: CSVPTGGGWGWTDTQYF
CDR3nt: TGCAGCGTCCCAACAGGGGGTGGTTGGGGATGGACAGATACGCAGTATTTT
abundance: few
j_gene: TRBJ2-3
d_gene: TRBD1
len: 17
v_gene: TRBV29-1

CDR3aa: CAWKEGRKDTGELFF
CDR3nt: TGTGCCTGGAAGGAGGGCCGTAAGGACACCGGGGAGCTGTTTTTT
abundance: few
j_gene: TRBJ2-2
d_gene: .
len: 15
v_gene: TRBV30

CDR3aa: CASSAGQPNSYEQYF
CDR3nt: TGTGCCAGCAGCGCGGGACAGCCAAATTCCTACGAGCAGTACTTC
abundance: .
j_gene: TRBJ2-7
d_gene: TRBD1
len: 15
v_gene: TRBV9

CDR3aa: CASSLWAIQGNTEAFF
CDR3nt: TGTGCCAGCAGCTTGTGGGCGATCCAGGGGAACACTGAAGCTTTCTTT
abundance: few
j_gene: TRBJ1-1
d_gene: .
len: 16
v_gene: TRBV5-6

CDR3aa: CASSLGLDRTQLETQYF
CDR3nt: TGTGCCAGCAGCTTAGGACTGGATAGAACGCAGCTGGAGACCCAGTACTTC
abundance: .
j_gene: TRBJ2-5
d_gene: .
len: 17
v_gene: TRBV7-9

CDR3aa: CAWNSPPAGTNSPLHF
CDR3nt: TGTGCCTGGAATTCCCCGCCGGCAGGGACTAATTCACCCCTCCACTTT
abundance: few
j_gene: TRBJ1-6
d_gene: .
len: 16
v_gene: TRBV30

CDR3aa: CAWSRGGGETQYF
CDR3nt: TGTGCCTGGAGTCGCGGAGGGGGGGAGACCCAGTACTTC
abundance: .
j_gene: TRBJ2-5
d_gene: .
len: 13
v_gene: TRBV30

CDR3aa: CATPQDSQETQYF
CDR3nt: TGTGCCACCCCCCAGGACAGCCAAGAGACCCAGTACTTC
abundance: many
j_gene: TRBJ2-5
d_gene: .
len: 13
v_gene: TRBV7-9

CDR3aa: CASSLWATGGPGELFF
CDR3nt: TGTGCCAGCAGTTTATGGGCGACCGGGGGGCCCGGGGAGCTGTTTTTT
abundance: .
j_gene: TRBJ2-2
d_gene: .
len: 16
v_gene: TRBV28

CDR3aa: CASSLAGVSTDTQYF
CDR3nt: TGTGCCAGCAGCTTAGCGGGGGTTAGCACAGATACGCAGTATTTT
abundance: .
j_gene: TRBJ2-3
d_gene: TRBD2
len: 15
v_gene: TRBV5-4

CDR3aa: CASSLASRGTLQPQHF
CDR3nt: TGTGCCAGCAGTTTAGCGTCTCGCGGGACACTACAGCCCCAGCATTTT
abundance: .
j_gene: TRBJ1-5
d_gene: .
len: 16
v_gene: TRBV28

CDR3aa: CSSGDTEAFF
CDR3nt: TGCAGCTCTGGAGACACTGAAGCTTTCTTT
abundance: .
j_gene: TRBJ1-1
d_gene: .
len: 10
v_gene: TRBV29-1

CDR3aa: CASTLGGATEAFF
CDR3nt: TGTGCCAGCACCCTAGGAGGGGCGACTGAAGCTTTCTTT
abundance: .
j_gene: TRBJ1-1
d_gene: .
len: 13
v_gene: TRBV6-6

CDR3aa: CASSYSPGGETQYF
CDR3nt: TGTGCCAGCAGTTACTCTCCCGGGGGGGAGACCCAGTACTTC
abundance: .
j_gene: TRBJ2-5
d_gene: TRBD2
len: 14
v_gene: TRBV6-5

CDR3aa: CASSFSGQGGYEQYF
CDR3nt: TGTGCCAGCAGCTTTTCCGGACAGGGTGGCTACGAGCAGTACTTC
abundance: .
j_gene: TRBJ2-7
d_gene: TRBD1
len: 15
v_gene: TRBV7-9

CDR3aa: CAWGRGYEQYF
CDR3nt: TGTGCCTGGGGTAGGGGCTACGAGCAGTACTTC
abundance: .
j_gene: TRBJ2-7
d_gene: .
len: 11
v_gene: TRBV30

CDR3aa: CSAQRRDSTF
CDR3nt: TGCAGTGCCCAAAGACGGGACAGCACCTTC
abundance: .
j_gene: TRBJ1-2
d_gene: TRBD1
len: 10
v_gene: TRBV20-1

CDR3aa: CASSPSGGVYNEQFF
CDR3nt: TGCGCCAGCAGCCCTAGCGGGGGGGTCTACAATGAGCAGTTCTTC
abundance: .
j_gene: TRBJ2-1
d_gene: TRBD2
len: 15
v_gene: TRBV5-1

CDR3aa: CASSVYTPGTANTEAFF
CDR3nt: TGTGCCAGCAGCGTATATACTCCGGGGACCGCGAACACTGAAGCTTTCTTT
abundance: few
j_gene: TRBJ1-1
d_gene: .
len: 17
v_gene: TRBV9

CDR3aa: CASSLYRDSYGYTF
CDR3nt: TGTGCCAGCAGCCTCTACCGGGACAGCTATGGCTACACCTTC
abundance: .
j_gene: TRBJ1-2
d_gene: TRBD1
len: 14
v_gene: TRBV14

CDR3aa: CASSLERDGELFF
CDR3nt: TGTGCCAGCAGCTTGGAACGAGACGGGGAGCTGTTTTTT
abundance: few
j_gene: TRBJ2-2
d_gene: .
len: 13
v_gene: TRBV5-4

CDR3aa: CASSSTIDRDNSPLHF
CDR3nt: TGCGCCAGCAGCTCGACCATTGACAGGGATAATTCACCCCTCCACTTT
abundance: few
j_gene: TRBJ1-6
d_gene: TRBD1
len: 16
v_gene: TRBV5-1

CDR3aa: CASSPGGGGKYEQYF
CDR3nt: TGTGCCAGCAGTCCCGGGGGCGGGGGCAAATACGAGCAGTACTTC
abundance: .
j_gene: TRBJ2-7
d_gene: .
len: 15
v_gene: TRBV28

CDR3aa: CASSLGSAGETEAFF
CDR3nt: TGCGCCAGCAGCCTTGGGAGTGCAGGGGAAACTGAAGCTTTCTTT
abundance: .
j_gene: TRBJ1-1
d_gene: .
len: 15
v_gene: TRBV4-1

CDR3aa: CASSTYRLAGTVEQFF
CDR3nt: TGTGCCAGTAGCACTTACCGACTAGCGGGGACAGTTGAGCAGTTCTTC
abundance: few
j_gene: TRBJ2-1
d_gene: TRBD2
len: 16
v_gene: TRBV19